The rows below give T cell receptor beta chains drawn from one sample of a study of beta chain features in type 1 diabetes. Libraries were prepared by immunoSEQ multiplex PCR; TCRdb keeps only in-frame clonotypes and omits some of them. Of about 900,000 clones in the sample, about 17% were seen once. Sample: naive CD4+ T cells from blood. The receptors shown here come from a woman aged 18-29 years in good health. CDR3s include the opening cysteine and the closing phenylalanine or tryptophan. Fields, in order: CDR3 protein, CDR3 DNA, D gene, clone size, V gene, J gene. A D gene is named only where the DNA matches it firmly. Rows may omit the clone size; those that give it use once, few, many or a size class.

CASSKEVTGAYEQYF	TGTGCCAGCAGCAAAGAAGTAACGGGCGCTTACGAGCAGTACTTC	NA	few	TRBV21-1	TRBJ2-7
CASRSGPWYEQYF	TGTGCCAGTAGGTCGGGGCCTTGGTACGAGCAGTACTTC	NA	few	TRBV6-6	TRBJ2-7
CAITPTSGIGEQFF	TGTGCCATCACCCCGACTAGCGGGATAGGTGAGCAGTTCTTC	TRBD2	NA	TRBV10-3	TRBJ2-1
CASSYASSNNEQFF	TGTGCCAGCAGTTACGCTAGCAGTAACAATGAGCAGTTCTTC	NA	NA	TRBV6-5	TRBJ2-1
CASSQDMNTEAFF	TGTGCCAGCAGCCAGGACATGAACACTGAAGCTTTCTTT	NA	many	TRBV14	TRBJ1-1
CASSPWTAPGTGELFF	TGTGCCAGCAGTCCGTGGACAGCCCCGGGCACCGGGGAGCTGTTTTTT	NA	NA	TRBV28	TRBJ2-2
CASMLNRVLDTGELFF	TGTGCCAGCATGCTTAATAGGGTTTTGGACACCGGGGAGCTGTTTTTT	NA	NA	TRBV2	TRBJ2-2
CASSEALTGGQPQHF	TGTGCCAGCAGTGAAGCGCTGACAGGGGGGCAGCCCCAGCATTTT	TRBD1	NA	TRBV2	TRBJ1-5
CASSPAPGETQYF	TGCGCCAGCAGCCCTGCCCCGGGTGAGACCCAGTACTTC	NA	NA	TRBV4-3	TRBJ2-5
CASSPADARGHNEQFF	TGTGCCAGCAGCCCAGCTGACGCGAGGGGGCACAATGAGCAGTTCTTC	TRBD1	few	TRBV4-2	TRBJ2-1
CASSLSRRAGETQYF	TGTGCCAGCAGCCTATCCCGGAGGGCCGGAGAGACCCAGTACTTC	NA	NA	TRBV7-2	TRBJ2-5
CASSLEATYEQYF	TGTGCCAGCAGCTTGGAGGCAACCTACGAGCAGTACTTC	NA	few	TRBV5-4	TRBJ2-7
CAISEFGTPVIGQPQHF	TGTGCCATCAGTGAGTTCGGGACACCGGTGATTGGTCAGCCCCAGCATTTT	NA	NA	TRBV10-3	TRBJ1-5
CASSPGQGGGYTF	TGTGCCAGCAGTCCTGGACAGGGAGGTGGCTACACCTTC	TRBD1	NA	TRBV27	TRBJ1-2
CASRTTGSDTQYF	TGTGCCAGCAGAACGACAGGGTCTGATACGCAGTATTTT	TRBD1	NA	TRBV28	TRBJ2-3
CASSQVGGEGDTQYF	TGCGCCAGCAGCCAAGTTGGAGGGGAAGGGGATACGCAGTATTTT	NA	few	TRBV4-3	TRBJ2-3
CAISARTGVSYEQYF	TGTGCCATCAGTGCGAGAACGGGGGTCTCCTACGAGCAGTACTTC	NA	few	TRBV10-3	TRBJ2-7
CAISETGLYEQYF	TGTGCCATCAGTGAAACTGGCCTTTACGAGCAGTACTTC	NA	few	TRBV10-3	TRBJ2-7
CASRIDRGADTEAFF	TGTGCCAGCAGAATCGACAGGGGGGCGGACACTGAAGCTTTCTTT	TRBD1	few	TRBV5-4	TRBJ1-1
CASSLQGGGTGELFF	TGTGCCAGCAGTTTACAGGGGGGCGGCACCGGGGAGCTGTTTTTT	TRBD1	NA	TRBV6-6	TRBJ2-2
CASSREGDKKLFF	TGTGCCAGCAGCCGGGAGGGGGATAAAAAACTGTTTTTT	NA	few	TRBV4-2	TRBJ1-4
CASSTQTGRNQPQHF	TGTGCCAGCAGCACCCAGACAGGTCGCAATCAGCCCCAGCATTTT	NA	NA	TRBV7-2	TRBJ1-5
CASTSVGQGFGNTIYF	TGTGCCAGCACCTCAGTCGGACAGGGGTTTGGAAACACCATATATTTT	TRBD1	NA	TRBV28	TRBJ1-3
CASSQDGGLGDNEQFF	TGTGCCAGCAGCCAAGACGGGGGACTAGGGGACAATGAGCAGTTCTTC	TRBD2	NA	TRBV5-4	TRBJ2-1
CAISEPYNEQFF	TGTGCCATCAGTGAACCCTACAATGAGCAGTTCTTC	NA	NA	TRBV10-3	TRBJ2-1
CASSLTVRDTQYF	TGTGCCAGCAGCTTGACAGTTAGAGATACGCAGTATTTT	NA	few	TRBV7-3	TRBJ2-3
CASSPGDSNQPQHF	TGTGCCAGCAGCCCAGGGGATAGCAATCAGCCCCAGCATTTT	NA	few	TRBV28	TRBJ1-5
CASSLSGVYFYEQYF	TGTGCCAGCAGTTTATCGGGGGTATATTTCTACGAGCAGTACTTC	NA	few	TRBV27	TRBJ2-7
CASSRGGLINTEAFF	TGTGCCAGCAGTCGAGGGGGCTTAATTAACACTGAAGCTTTCTTT	TRBD1	NA	TRBV28	TRBJ1-1
CASSKVGSGGVDYGYTF	TGTGCCAGCAGCAAAGTGGGTTCGGGGGGTGTTGACTATGGCTACACCTTC	NA	few	TRBV21-1	TRBJ1-2
CASSLGRGARPGELFF	TGTGCCAGCAGCTTAGGGCGGGGAGCACGCCCCGGGGAGCTGTTTTTT	NA	few	TRBV7-2	TRBJ2-2
CASSPRRGLIRVYNEQFF	TGTGCCAGCAGCCCTAGGCGGGGACTAATAAGAGTCTACAATGAGCAGTTCTTC	TRBD2	few	TRBV28	TRBJ2-1